Described below is a single TCR beta chain sequence and its context. V was shortened by 5 bases and J by 6 bases, with 19 bases between the two germline ends. The CDR3 covers 16 residues. Germline V CDR1 and CDR2: LNHDA, SQIVND (reference sequence). Clones were read by immunoSEQ multiplex PCR, and TCRdb kept only the in-frame ones, dropping some. The sample includes roughly 260,000 clones, around 89% of them seen just once. These data originate in a study of blood T cell repertoires in COVID-19. Study details: T cells, B-cell-depleted T cells, or PBMCs supplied cDNA or gDNA.

The specimen was peripheral blood. The chain combines TRBV19 with TRBJ2-2, with D perhaps matching TRBD2 (6 bases). The source of this sequence is a man in his fifties or sixties who had recovered from COVID-19. The chain's CDR3 is CASSLRTTFIAGELFF. CDR3 coding DNA: TGTGCCAGTAGTCTACGGACTACCTTTATTGCCGGGGAGCTGTTTTTT.